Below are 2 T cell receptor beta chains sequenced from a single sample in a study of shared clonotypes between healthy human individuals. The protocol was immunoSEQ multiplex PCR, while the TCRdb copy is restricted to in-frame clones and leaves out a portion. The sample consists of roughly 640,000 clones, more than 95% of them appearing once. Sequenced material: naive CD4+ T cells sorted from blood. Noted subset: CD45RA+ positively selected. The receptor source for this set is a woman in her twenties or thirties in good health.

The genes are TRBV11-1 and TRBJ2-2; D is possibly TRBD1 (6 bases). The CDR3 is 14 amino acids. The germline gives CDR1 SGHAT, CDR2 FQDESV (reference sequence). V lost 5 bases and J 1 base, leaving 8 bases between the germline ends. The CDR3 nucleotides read TGTGCCAGCAGCCTGGGACAGAACACCGGGGAGCTGTTTTTT. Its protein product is CASSLGQNTGELFF. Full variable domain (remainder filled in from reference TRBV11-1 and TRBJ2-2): EAEVAQSPRYKITEKSQAVAFWCDPISGHATLYWYRQILGQGPELLVQFQDESVVDDSQLPKDRFSAERLKGVDSTLKIQPAELGDSAMYLCASSLGQNTGELFFGEGSRLTVL.

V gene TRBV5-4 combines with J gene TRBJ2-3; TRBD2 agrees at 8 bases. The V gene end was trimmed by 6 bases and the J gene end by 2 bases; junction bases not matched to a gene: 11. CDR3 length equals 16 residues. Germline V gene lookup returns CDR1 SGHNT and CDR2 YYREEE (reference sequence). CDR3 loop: CASTRGGFSPTDTQYF. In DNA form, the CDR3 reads TGTGCCAGCACCCGGGGGGGATTTTCCCCCACAGATACGCAGTATTTT.